The 30 T cell receptor beta chains below were found in one sample sequenced in a study of blood T cell repertoires in COVID-19. Profiled with immunoSEQ multiplex PCR; TCRdb holds only in-frame clones, not every one. This table has around 300,000 clones, 88% appearing once. Material for sequencing was PBMCs or T cells enriched from blood (not recorded which). These receptor sequences come from a man in his thirties or forties who had recovered from COVID-19.

This chain uses TRBV3-1 (or the pseudogene TRBV3-2) with TRBJ2-7, with 7 bases matching TRBD1. The CDR3 covers 16 residues. Germline CDR1 reads LGHDT; CDR2 reads YNNKEL (reference sequence). Germline trimming cut 0 bases from V and 3 bases from J; bases unmatched to any gene: 8. CDR3 DNA sequence: TGTGCCAGCAGCCAAGAAACTGGGACAGCCTACTACGAGCAGTACTTC. It specifies CASSQETGTAYYEQYF.

This sequence joins TRBV3-1 (or the pseudogene TRBV3-2) and TRBJ2-4; perhaps TRBD1 as D (5 bases). V was clipped by 1 base and J by 10 bases, with 14 bases between them. The CDR3 sequence is 14 residues long. Per the germline V gene, CDR1 is LGHDT and CDR2 is YNNKEL (reference sequence). The CDR3 DNA sequence: TGTGCCAGCAGCCAAGGGCAGGGTTTAGTAATTCAGTACTTC. It codes for CASSQGQGLVIQYF.

The chain carries TRBV6-5 and TRBJ2-1; 7 bases are a match to TRBD1. The CDR3 covers 14 residues. The germline V gene has CDR1 MNHEY and CDR2 SVGAGI. V dropped 8 bases and J dropped 7; count of bases not matched to a gene: 11. The CDR3 DNA sequence: TGTGCCAGCCGATGGGACAGTGCTGGGAATGAGCAGTTCTTC. Amino acids: CASRWDSAGNEQFF.

This clone showed up just once. CDR3 loop: CASRAQGTYGYTF. CDR3 DNA: TGTGCCAGCAGAGCCCAGGGGACCTATGGCTACACCTTC. V and J are TRBV6-6 and TRBJ1-2; D may be TRBD1 (6 bases). V lost 6 bases to trimming and J lost 4 bases, with 12 bases between them. This CDR3 contains 13 residues. Germline values: CDR1 MNHNY, CDR2 SVGAGI (reference sequence).

As for this clone: Other DNA sequences in the same sample also yield this CDR3. The chain is built from TRBV9 and TRBJ2-3; 11 bases fit TRBD2. CDR3 length: 15 residues. V lost 0 bases to trimming and J lost 3 bases; unmatched junction nucleotides: 0. Germline values: CDR1 SGDLS, CDR2 YYNGEE. The CDR3 loop is CASSVGLAGTDTQYF. The CDR3 DNA reads TGTGCCAGCAGCGTAGGACTAGCGGGGACAGATACGCAGTATTTT.

The rearrangement links TRBV12-2 to TRBJ1-4. TRBV12-2 is a listed pseudogene. There are 18 residues in the CDR3. As DNA, the CDR3 is TGTGCAAGTCGCTCCTTAGGAGACGGCCATTCGGGAGGTGAAAAACTGTTTTTT. Encoded protein: CASRSLGDGHSGGEKLFF.

CDR3 sequence reads: CASRRGRSTDTQYF. CDR3 DNA sequence: TGTGCCAGCAGGCGGGGCCGGAGCACAGATACGCAGTATTTT. The chain joins TRBV27 to TRBJ2-3; maybe TRBD2 (6 bases). Trimming took off 6 bases at V and 0 bases at J, with 10 bases between the two ends. The CDR3 is made up of 14 amino acids. Germline V gives CDR1 MNHEY, CDR2 SMNVEV (reference sequence).

This clone was seen only once. This chain joins TRBV6-4 and TRBJ2-4; 7 nucleotides match TRBD2. V lost 1 base and J lost 9; bases outside the gene matches: 0. CDR3 length: 12 residues. Germline-derived CDR1 and CDR2 are MRHNA and SNTAGT. Here the CDR3 DNA reads TGTGCCAGCAGTGACTGGGAGGGCATTCAGTACTTC. Translation gives CASSDWEGIQYF.

This sequence joins TRBV6-1 and TRBJ2-3; 10 bases agree with TRBD2. Germline CDR1 reads MNHNS; CDR2 reads SASEGT. The length of the CDR3 is 16 residues. The V and J ends lost 4 bases and 1 base, in that order; junction bases with no gene match: 5. This CDR3 reads CASSGLGLARTDTQYF. The CDR3 DNA follows: TGTGCCAGCAGTGGGCTGGGACTAGCGCGCACAGATACGCAGTATTTT.

The chain has TRBV18 and TRBJ2-7, with 9 bases fitting TRBD1. Germline V gene data show CDR1 as KGHSH and CDR2 as LQKENI. The J segment lost 6 bases and the V segment lost 6 bases, leaving 9 bases of the junction unmatched. CDR3 length: 14 residues. The CDR3 sequence is CASSQRDRAAEQYF. In nucleotides, the CDR3 is TGTGCCAGCTCCCAAAGGGACAGGGCGGCCGAGCAGTACTTC.

V usage is TRBV27 and J usage is TRBJ2-7; a possible D gene is TRBD2 (6 bases). V gave up 2 bases and J gave up 1 base, with 15 bases separating them. The CDR3 contains 16 residues. Germline loops: CDR1 MNHEY, CDR2 SMNVEV (reference sequence). For the CDR3, the DNA is TGTGCCAGCAGTTTACAGGGCGGGGAGAGATCCTACGAGCAGTACTTC. It encodes CASSLQGGERSYEQYF.

The chain couples TRBV9 to TRBJ1-3; D unclear. The V end lost 4 bases, the J end lost 0 bases, and 20 bases lay between the germline ends. CDR3 size: 18 residues. CDR1 is SGDLS, CDR2 YYNGEE, per germline. CDR3 residues: CASSPEGAPTGSGNTIYF. In DNA form, the CDR3 reads TGTGCCAGCAGCCCAGAGGGTGCACCGACGGGCTCTGGAAACACCATATATTTT.

The chain carries TRBV7-9 and TRBJ2-5; 12 nucleotides agree with TRBD2. The germline V gene has CDR1 SEHNR and CDR2 FQNEAQ (reference sequence). Germline trimming cut 2 bases from V and 4 bases from J; bases unmatched to any gene: 8. The CDR3 totals 17 residues. The CDR3 bases are TGTGCCAGCAGCTTAAAAGCTAGCGGGGGGGCTGGAGAGACCCAGTACTTC. It yields the protein CASSLKASGGAGETQYF.

The chain uses TRBV18 and TRBJ2-1, with TRBD1 identical over 7 bases. Germline V gene sequence: CDR1 KGHSH, CDR2 LQKENI. V was clipped by 3 bases and J by 7 bases; unmatched bases: 3. This CDR3 is 13 amino acids long. Here the CDR3 reads CASSPGQLNEQFF. DNA of the CDR3: TGTGCCAGCTCACCGGGACAGTTAAATGAGCAGTTCTTC.

This clone appeared once. This chain uses TRBV30 with TRBJ2-7, with D unclear. Germline loops: CDR1 GTSNPN, CDR2 SVGIG (reference sequence). There are 12 residues in the CDR3. V lost 1 base and J 4 bases, leaving 8 bases between the germline ends. CDR3 nucleotide sequence: TGTGCCTGGAGTGGTCCTTCGTACGAGCAGTACTTC. It specifies CAWSGPSYEQYF.

The V call is TRBV19, the J call TRBJ1-6, with a weak D call TRBD1 (6 bases). The CDR3 extends over 15 amino acids. Germline lookup yields CDR1 LNHDA and CDR2 SQIVND (reference sequence). V lost 3 bases, J lost 7 bases, and 13 bases lay in between. The CDR3: CASSIAWTANSPLHF. CDR3 sequence (DNA): TGTGCCAGTAGTATTGCGTGGACAGCAAATTCACCCCTCCACTTT.

This chain uses TRBV24-1 with TRBJ2-7; weak D call: TRBD1 (5 bases). The CDR3 is 13 residues long. Germline CDR1 and CDR2: KGHDR and SFDVKD. Trimming removed 6 bases from V and 5 bases from J, with 13 bases in between. CDR3 coding DNA: TGTGCCACCAGTTCAGGGAATCTCCACGAGCAGTACTTC. The encoded protein is CATSSGNLHEQYF.

The gene calls are TRBV29-1 and TRBJ1-2; no firm D call. Per germline, CDR1 SQVTM and CDR2 ANQGSEA. V lost 2 bases to trimming and J lost 2 bases, with 15 bases between them. This CDR3 is built from 15 residues. CDR3 DNA: TGCAGCGTTGAAACGGAGGGAGGGAAGAACTATGGCTACACCTTC. Its protein is CSVETEGGKNYGYTF.

This chain joins TRBV28 and TRBJ2-3; 8 bases line up with TRBD2. Trimming cost V 7 bases and J 4 bases; bases outside gene matches: 7. This CDR3 contains 14 residues. From germline, CDR1 is MDHEN and CDR2 SYDVKM. This CDR3 is CASTVSGGPDTQYF. CDR3 coding DNA: TGTGCCAGCACAGTTTCGGGGGGGCCAGATACGCAGTATTTT.

The chain has TRBV28 and TRBJ2-1; TRBD1 matches at 7 bases. Trimming removed 5 bases from V and 5 bases from J; junction bases left unmatched: 6. Germline CDR1 reads MDHEN; CDR2 reads SYDVKM. This CDR3 is built from 14 residues. CDR3 sequence reads: CASSRYRGHNEQFF. The CDR3 DNA reads TGTGCCAGCAGTCGATACAGGGGACACAATGAGCAGTTCTTC.

This clone was observed a handful of times. This chain joins TRBV27 and TRBJ1-3; the D gene is possibly TRBD1 (6 bases). V was cut by 3 bases and J by 0 bases, with 9 bases left in between. This CDR3 has 15 residues. Germline V CDR1 and CDR2: MNHEY, SMNVEV (reference sequence). CDR3: CASSLTTGSGNTIYF. CDR3 DNA: TGTGCCAGCAGTTTGACGACAGGCTCTGGAAACACCATATATTTT.

The J gene is TRBJ2-1, the V gene TRBV9; maybe TRBD1 (5 bases). The germline V gene has CDR1 SGDLS and CDR2 YYNGEE. V lost 4 bases, J lost 6 bases, and 14 bases lay in between. This CDR3 has 14 amino acids. The CDR3 protein is CASSPLPQVNEQFF. The CDR3 DNA follows: TGTGCCAGCAGCCCCCTCCCACAGGTCAATGAGCAGTTCTTC.

This rearrangement joins TRBV10-3 to TRBJ1-2; 7 bases agree with TRBD1. V dropped 3 bases and J dropped 0; count of bases not matched to a gene: 13. CDR1 and CDR2 from the germline V gene are ENHRY and SYGVKD. This CDR3 spans 18 amino acids. The CDR3 DNA sequence: TGTGCCATCAGTGACGTACCACGACAGGGCATTCCTAACTATGGCTACACCTTC. Translating it yields CAISDVPRQGIPNYGYTF.

This clone was seen just once. This chain joins TRBV11-2 and TRBJ2-2, with D uncertain. CDR3 length equals 13 residues. Germline V lookup: CDR1 SGHAT, CDR2 FQNNGV. Trimming pared 5 bases from V and 8 bases from J, leaving 12 bases between. The CDR3 is CASSQLGFGELFF. The DNA for the CDR3 is TGTGCCAGCAGCCAACTCGGGTTTGGGGAGCTGTTTTTT.

The gene calls are TRBV6-5 and TRBJ2-3, with a possible D match to TRBD2 (5 bases). Germline lookup yields CDR1 MNHEY and CDR2 SVGAGI. CDR3 length equals 13 residues. The V and J ends lost 6 bases and 9 bases respectively, with 16 bases between them. Written as DNA, the CDR3 is TGTGCCAGCAGCCCAACCTCCCCGGGGACGCAGTATTTT. Its protein product is CASSPTSPGTQYF.

The chain combines TRBV19 with TRBJ1-2, with TRBD1 matching over 10 bases. There are 14 residues in the CDR3. Germline trimming cut 5 bases from V and 1 base from J; bases unmatched to any gene: 1. CDR1 is LNHDA and CDR2 is SQIVND in the germline V gene (reference sequence). The CDR3 is CASSGQGDNYGYTF. CDR3 nucleotide sequence: TGTGCCAGTAGTGGACAGGGGGATAACTATGGCTACACCTTC. Together with reference TRBV19 and TRBJ1-2, the CDR3 gives the full variable domain: DGGITQSPKYLFRKEGQNVTLSCEQNLNHDAMYWYRQDPGQGLRLIYYSQIVNDFQKGDIAEGYSVSREKKESFPLTVTSAQKNPTAFYLCASSGQGDNYGYTFGSGTRLTVV.

The chain recombines TRBV5-1 with TRBJ2-2; 9 nucleotides align to TRBD1. Per germline, CDR1 SGHRS and CDR2 YFSETQ. CDR3 length: 18 amino acids. The V gene end was trimmed by 0 bases and the J gene end by 1 base; junction bases not matched to a gene: 7. DNA for the CDR3: TGCGCCAGCAGCTTGGAACAGGGGGCGAACGTGAACACCGGGGAGCTGTTTTTT. This encodes CASSLEQGANVNTGELFF.

The V gene is TRBV1, the J gene TRBJ2-2; the table gives TRBD2 as D, unverified against the DNA. TRBV1 represents a pseudogene. The CDR3 runs to 18 residues. In DNA, the CDR3 is TGCACCAGCAGCCAAGAGGGGCTAGCGGGGGAGGTTCCCGGGGAGCTGTTTTTT. Translating gives CTSSQEGLAGEVPGELFF.

This clone showed up just a few times. This chain joins TRBV3-1 (or the pseudogene TRBV3-2) and TRBJ1-1; TRBD1 might be the D (5 bases). V gave up 4 bases and J gave up 3 bases, with 9 bases separating them. The germline V gene has CDR1 LGHDT and CDR2 YNNKEL (reference sequence). CDR3 length equals 13 residues. The CDR3 spells CASSPGPYTEAFF. CDR3 in DNA: TGTGCCAGCAGCCCAGGGCCTTACACTGAAGCTTTCTTT.

V and J are TRBV28 and TRBJ2-4; D is perhaps TRBD1 (5 bases). CDR1 is MDHEN and CDR2 is SYDVKM in the germline V gene. V lost 3 bases and J 0 bases, leaving 18 bases between the germline ends. The CDR3 consists of 18 residues. The CDR3 DNA reads TGTGCCAGCAGTTTCACCCGCCGGACGGACATAGCCAAAAACATTCAGTACTTC. Residues: CASSFTRRTDIAKNIQYF.